This T cell receptor beta chain came from a study of CD8+ T cells in alopecia areata. CDR1 and CDR2 from the germline V gene are MGHRA and YSYEKL. There are 16 residues in the CDR3. Germline trimming cut 0 bases from V and 3 bases from J; bases unmatched to any gene: 6. cDNA serving as the sequencing template came from extracted, reverse transcribed RNA. The data were produced by immunoSEQ multiplex PCR, yet TCRdb's version contains in-frame clones alone and is incomplete. The data show roughly 120,000 clones, about 61% seen once. Source material: CD4+ T cells sorted from blood. This clonotype was sampled from a human donor in good health. J is TRBJ2-7 and V is TRBV4-1, with TRBD1 matching over 9 bases. The CDR3 DNA reads as TGCGCCAGCAGCCAAGAGGGGACAGGGTCCTACTACGAGCAGTACTTC. Amino acids: CASSQEGTGSYYEQYF.